Following are 21 T cell receptor beta chains from one sample sequenced in a study of OX40 agonist ivuxolimab in advanced cancers. The table came from immunoSEQ multiplex PCR; TCRdb's copy has only in-frame clones and leaves some out. Seen here are 75,000 to 95,000 clones, about 84% observed once, and the top ten hold about 0.51%. Material: CD4+ or CD8+ T cells sorted from blood, obtained in a trial of the OX40 agonist ivuxolimab. Receptors originate from an adult with an advanced solid tumor such as melanoma, head and neck, liver or kidney cancer.

Written as DNA, the CDR3 is TGTGCCAGTAGCCCGATAGGGGCCAATCAGCCCCAGCATTTT. Residues: CASSPIGANQPQHF. The chain combines TRBV19 with TRBJ1-5; possibly TRBD1 for D (5 bases). The V gene lost 6 bases and the J gene lost 3 bases, with 12 bases spanning the gap. The CDR3 runs to 14 residues. CDR1 is LNHDA and CDR2 is SQIVND in the germline V gene (reference sequence). Supplemented by reference TRBV19 and TRBJ1-5, the full variable domain reads DGGITQSPKYLFRKEGQNVTLSCEQNLNHDAMYWYRQDPGQGLRLIYYSQIVNDFQKGDIAEGYSVSREKKESFPLTVTSAQKNPTAFYLCASSPIGANQPQHFGDGTRLSIL.

This sequence joins TRBV5-1 and TRBJ1-5; D is unresolved. This CDR3 region has 13 residues. The V and J ends lost 4 bases and 4 bases respectively, with 9 bases between them. In germline, CDR1 is SGHRS, CDR2 YFSETQ. Written as DNA, the CDR3 is TGCGCCAGCAGCCCGAACGTTAATCAGCCCCAGCATTTT. Its protein is CASSPNVNQPQHF.

This CDR3 reads CASSAGAEAYTEAFF. In DNA, the CDR3 is TGTGCCAGCAGTGCGGGTGCTGAGGCCTATACTGAAGCTTTCTTT. The J gene is TRBJ1-1, the V gene TRBV2; D remains ambiguous. V was cut by 4 bases and J by 5 bases, with 17 bases left in between. The CDR3 covers 15 residues. In germline, CDR1 is SNHLY, CDR2 FYNNEI.

The chain combines TRBV7-9 with TRBJ1-4; tentatively, D is TRBD1 (6 bases). Looked up from germline, CDR1 is SEHNR and CDR2 is FQNEAQ (reference sequence). CDR3 size: 14 residues. The V end lost 2 bases, the J end lost 5 bases, and 9 bases lay between the germline ends. CDR3 in amino acids: CASSLKGGNEKLFF. DNA of the CDR3: TGTGCCAGCAGCTTAAAGGGGGGCAATGAAAAACTGTTTTTT. Full variable domain (rest looked up from reference TRBV7-9 and TRBJ1-4): DTGVSQNPRHKITKRGQNVTFRCDPISEHNRLYWYRQTLGQGPEFLTYFQNEAQLEKSRLLSDRFSAERPKGSFSTLEIQRTEQGDSAMYLCASSLKGGNEKLFFGSGTQLSVL.

The V call is TRBV6-5, the J call TRBJ2-7, with TRBD1 identical over 8 bases. This CDR3 comprises 13 residues. Trimming cost V 6 bases and J 6 bases; bases outside gene matches: 7. Germline CDR1 reads MNHEY; CDR2 reads SVGAGI. The CDR3 reads CASSPPQGGEQYF. CDR3 in DNA: TGTGCCAGCAGCCCGCCACAGGGGGGCGAGCAGTACTTC.

This clone has only one observation. V is TRBV5-4 and J is TRBJ2-2, with D uncertain. The CDR3 has 15 amino acids. Trimming took off 4 bases at V and 3 bases at J, with 13 bases between the two ends. CDR1 SGHNT and CDR2 YYREEE come from the germline V gene (reference sequence). CDR3 coding DNA: TGTGCCAGCAGCGTGGGCCCCCAGGACACCGGGGAGCTGTTTTTT. Its translation: CASSVGPQDTGELFF.

The chain has TRBV7-3 and TRBJ1-2, with unresolved D. This CDR3 spans 16 amino acids. The germline V and J ends were trimmed by 0 bases and 7 bases, with 18 bases remaining between them. Looked up from germline, CDR1 is SGHTA and CDR2 is FQGTGA. CDR3 region: CASSLTSTANPLGYTF. The CDR3 nucleotides are TGTGCCAGCAGCTTAACGTCTACGGCAAATCCCCTTGGCTACACCTTC.

This clone was recorded a few times. The chain carries TRBV28 and TRBJ1-5, with D unclear. Germline V lookup: CDR1 MDHEN, CDR2 SYDVKM. The CDR3 consists of 12 residues. With 4 bases removed from V and 7 bases from J, the gap between germline ends came to 8 bases. CDR3 in amino acids: CASSSGEQPQHF. For the CDR3, the DNA is TGTGCCAGCAGTTCTGGGGAACAGCCCCAGCATTTT.

This clone was seen more than once but under ten times. V is TRBV4-2 and J is TRBJ2-3; 8 nucleotides match TRBD2. This CDR3 region has 13 residues. Trimming took 1 base from V and 6 from J; bases not matched to a gene: 0. The germline gives CDR1 LGHNA, CDR2 YNFKEQ. The CDR3 nucleotides are TGTGCCAGCAGCCAAGGACTAGCGGATACGCAGTATTTT. Translation gives CASSQGLADTQYF.

CDR3 region: CASSVSDGYTF. The CDR3 DNA sequence: TGTGCCAGCAGTGTCTCGGATGGCTACACCTTC. The V call is TRBV28, the J call TRBJ1-2; the D is unclear. Germline CDR1 is MDHEN and CDR2 is SYDVKM. With 5 bases removed from V and 6 bases from J, the gap between germline ends came to 7 bases. The CDR3 contains 11 residues.

This clone was recorded once. The V and J genes are TRBV5-4 and TRBJ2-2, with TRBD2 identical over 8 bases. J was trimmed by 1 base and V by 2 bases; bases with no gene match: 4. The length of the CDR3 is 16 residues. Germline V lookup: CDR1 SGHNT, CDR2 YYREEE (reference sequence). CDR3 protein: CASSLNGRGNTGELFF. The CDR3 bases are TGTGCCAGCAGCTTAAACGGGAGGGGGAACACCGGGGAGCTGTTTTTT.

The genes are TRBV18 and TRBJ2-7, with 9 bases lining up with TRBD1. This CDR3 has 14 amino acids. V dropped 6 bases and J dropped 3; count of bases not matched to a gene: 6. Germline V gene sequence: CDR1 KGHSH, CDR2 LQKENI. CDR3 in amino acids: CASSLGQGHYEQYF. For the CDR3, the DNA is TGTGCCAGCTCGCTCGGACAGGGGCACTACGAGCAGTACTTC. The full variable domain, rest sourced from reference TRBV18 and TRBJ2-7, is NAGVMQNPRHLVRRRGQEARLRCSPMKGHSHVYWYRQLPEEGLKFMVYLQKENIIDESGMPKERFSAEFPKEGPSILRIQQVVRGDSAAYFCASSLGQGHYEQYFGPGTRLTVT.

The chain employs TRBV5-8 and TRBJ1-5, with D perhaps matching TRBD1 (6 bases). CDR1 is SGHTS, CDR2 YDEGEE, per germline. Trimming took 4 bases from V and 1 from J, leaving 12 bases between them. The CDR3 has 15 residues. The CDR3, as DNA: TGTGCCAGCAGCCGATCCGGACAGAGCAATCAGCCCCAGCATTTT. Amino acid sequence: CASSRSGQSNQPQHF.

The chain couples TRBV4-3 to TRBJ1-1; no definite D call. Germline-derived CDR1 and CDR2 are LGHNA and YSLEER. V lost 2 bases and J 3 bases, leaving 10 bases between the germline ends. CDR3 size: 14 residues. CDR3 nucleotides: TGCGCCAGCAGCCAAACATCAGGATACACTGAAGCTTTCTTT. Protein sequence: CASSQTSGYTEAFF.

The CDR3 DNA reads TGTGCCAGCAGTTTATCTAGGAGGGAGCAGTACTTC. Translated: CASSLSRREQYF. The chain has TRBV28 and TRBJ2-7; tentative D call: TRBD2 (5 bases). This CDR3 is 12 amino acids long. V was clipped by 1 base and J by 7 bases, with 8 bases between them. From germline, CDR1 is MDHEN and CDR2 SYDVKM.

This clone was observed a handful of times. V gene TRBV5-4 combines with J gene TRBJ1-3, with D unclear. This CDR3 contains 15 residues. The V gene lost 5 bases and the J gene lost 0 bases, with 12 bases spanning the gap. Germline-derived CDR1 and CDR2 are SGHNT and YYREEE (reference sequence). The CDR3 region has the DNA TGTGCCAGCAGTCTGGACGCCGGCTCTGGAAACACCATATATTTT. Protein: CASSLDAGSGNTIYF. The full variable domain, its missing parts supplied by reference TRBV5-4 and TRBJ1-3, is ETGVTQSPTHLIKTRGQQVTLRCSSQSGHNTVSWYQQALGQGPQFIFQYYREEENGRGNFPPRFSGLQFPNYSSELNVNALELDDSALYLCASSLDAGSGNTIYFGEGSWLTVV.

V and J are TRBV4-3 and TRBJ2-7; 8 bases fit TRBD2. CDR3 size: 16 residues. CDR1 LGHNA and CDR2 YSLEER come from the germline V gene. V shed 0 bases, J shed 1 base, and the junction held 5 bases outside the gene matches. For the CDR3, the DNA is TGCGCCAGCAGCCAAGAGGCTAGCGGGTCGTCCTACGAGCAGTACTTC. The encoded protein is CASSQEASGSSYEQYF.

About this clone: The same CDR3 arises from other DNA sequences in this sample as well. As DNA, the CDR3 is TGTGCCTGGGCCGGGACAACGAATCAGCCCCAGCATTTT. Translation gives CAWAGTTNQPQHF. The chain carries TRBV30 and TRBJ1-5; D is perhaps TRBD1 (6 bases). Germline CDR1 and CDR2: GTSNPN and SVGIG (reference sequence). CDR3 length: 13 residues. The V gene lost 5 bases and the J gene lost 4 bases, with 12 bases spanning the gap. Full variable domain (rest looked up from reference TRBV30 and TRBJ1-5): SQTIHQWPATLVQPVGSPLSLECTVEGTSNPNLYWYRQAAGRGLQLLFYSVGIGQISSEVPQNLSASRPQDRQFILSSKKLLLSDSGFYLCAWAGTTNQPQHFGDGTRLSIL.

A word on this clone: One junction end disagrees with the germline gene, perhaps due to a read error. The V and J genes are TRBV15 and TRBJ2-7; 7 positions match TRBD1. The CDR3 extends over 13 amino acids. Per the germline V gene, CDR1 is LNHNV and CDR2 is YYDKDF (reference sequence). The CDR3 loop reads CAPSRETGREQYF. As DNA, the CDR3 is TGTGCCCCCAGCAGAGAGACAGGGCGCGAGCAGTACTTC.

The chain links TRBV4-1 to TRBJ2-3; TRBD1 matches at 11 bases. CDR3 size: 15 residues. V was clipped by 6 bases and J by 4 bases; unmatched bases: 6. Looked up from germline, CDR1 is MGHRA and CDR2 is YSYEKL. The CDR3 sequence: CASRKGQGAADTQYF. CDR3 bases: TGCGCCAGCAGAAAAGGACAGGGGGCTGCAGATACGCAGTATTTT.

This chain uses TRBV7-2 with TRBJ2-7, with a tentative D call TRBD1 (7 bases). Germline CDR1 SGHTA, CDR2 FQGNSA. The CDR3 covers 14 residues. V gave up 5 bases and J gave up 0 bases, with 11 bases separating them. In nucleotides, the CDR3 is TGTGCCAGCAGCCCGGGGGACAGCTCCTACGAGCAGTACTTC. As protein: CASSPGDSSYEQYF.